In this sample, the clone carrying this T cell receptor beta chain turned up a few times. Antigen: not known. A far larger clone is just one base off, so this is likely a read error. The sample belongs to a study of regulatory T cells in long-lasting Graves disease. Notes on the study in general: Persistent-disease Graves' patients showed less TCR diversity than new cases.

CDR3 regions were amplified by Arm-PCR using iRepertoire HTBI primers to build TCR beta libraries. TCRdb passed the multiplex PCR reads through MiXCR, listing each CDR3 protein once. The sample has roughly 450,000 distinct CDR3 sequences; around 21% are singletons. Described time point: persistent/refractory GD, antithyroid drugs over 5 years with positive TRAb. Construction of the TCR library relied on RNA isolated from PBMCs. Patients hailed from an endocrinology department in Xi'an, China. A blood draw put around 9 milliliters of peripheral blood into EDTA tubes. Germline V lookup: CDR1 MRHNA, CDR2 SNTAGT. This CDR3 region has 12 residues.

The source material was peripheral blood mononuclear cells (PBMCs), sampled when the disease was refractory, from a patient treated with antithyroid drugs. The clonotype was recovered from a female donor with Graves disease. The chain couples TRBV6-4 to TRBJ1-1; the D is unclear. The CDR3 coding sequence is TGTGCCGGCAGTTATGGGAACACTGAAGCTTTCTTT. This codes for CAGSYGNTEAFF.